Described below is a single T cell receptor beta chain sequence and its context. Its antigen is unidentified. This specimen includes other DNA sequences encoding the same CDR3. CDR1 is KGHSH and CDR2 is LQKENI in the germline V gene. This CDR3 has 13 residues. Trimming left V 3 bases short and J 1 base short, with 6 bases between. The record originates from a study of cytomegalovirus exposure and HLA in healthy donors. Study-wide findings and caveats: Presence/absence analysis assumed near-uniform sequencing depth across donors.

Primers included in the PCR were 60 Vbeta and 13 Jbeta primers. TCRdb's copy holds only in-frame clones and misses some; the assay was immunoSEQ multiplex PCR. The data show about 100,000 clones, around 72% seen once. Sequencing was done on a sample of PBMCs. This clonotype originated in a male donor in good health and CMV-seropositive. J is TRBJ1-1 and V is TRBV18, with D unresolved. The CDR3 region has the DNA TGTGCCAGCTCACCCGACAAGAACACTGAAGCTTTCTTT. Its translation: CASSPDKNTEAFF.